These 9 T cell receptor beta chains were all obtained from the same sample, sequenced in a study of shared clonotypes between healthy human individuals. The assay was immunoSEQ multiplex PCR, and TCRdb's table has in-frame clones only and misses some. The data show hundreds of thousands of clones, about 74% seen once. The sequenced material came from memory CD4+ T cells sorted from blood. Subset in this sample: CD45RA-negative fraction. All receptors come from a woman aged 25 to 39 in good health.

The CDR3 region is CASSPFGGAREQYF. The DNA for the CDR3 is TGTGCCAGCAGCCCATTTGGGGGGGCAAGGGAGCAGTACTTC. The chain carries TRBV28 and TRBJ2-7; D possibly corresponds to TRBD2 (7 bases). The CDR3 runs to 14 residues. Germline loops: CDR1 MDHEN, CDR2 SYDVKM. V lost 6 bases, J lost 7 bases, and 19 bases lay in between. Full variable domain (missing parts from reference TRBV28 and TRBJ2-7): DVKVTQSSRYLVKRTGEKVFLECVQDMDHENMFWYRQDPGLGLRLIYFSYDVKMKEKGDIPEGYSVSREKKERFSLILESASTNQTSMYLCASSPFGGAREQYFGPGTRLTVT.

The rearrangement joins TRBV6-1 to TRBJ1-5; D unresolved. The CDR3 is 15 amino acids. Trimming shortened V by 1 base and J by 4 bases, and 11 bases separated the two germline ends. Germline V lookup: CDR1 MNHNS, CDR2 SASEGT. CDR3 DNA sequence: TGTGCCAGCAGTGAAGATGTCCAGCAGAATCAGCCCCAGCATTTT. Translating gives CASSEDVQQNQPQHF.

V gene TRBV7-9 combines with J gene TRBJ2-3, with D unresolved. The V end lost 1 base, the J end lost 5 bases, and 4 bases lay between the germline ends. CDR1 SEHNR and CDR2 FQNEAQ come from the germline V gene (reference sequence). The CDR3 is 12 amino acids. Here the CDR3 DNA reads TGTGCCAGCAGCTTAGTTGGAGATACGCAGTATTTT. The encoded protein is CASSLVGDTQYF.

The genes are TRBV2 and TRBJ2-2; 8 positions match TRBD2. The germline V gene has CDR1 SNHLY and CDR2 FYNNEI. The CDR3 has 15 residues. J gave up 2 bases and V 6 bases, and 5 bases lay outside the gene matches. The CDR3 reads CASSQRETNTGELFF. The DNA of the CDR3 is TGTGCCAGCAGCCAGCGGGAGACTAACACCGGGGAGCTGTTTTTT.

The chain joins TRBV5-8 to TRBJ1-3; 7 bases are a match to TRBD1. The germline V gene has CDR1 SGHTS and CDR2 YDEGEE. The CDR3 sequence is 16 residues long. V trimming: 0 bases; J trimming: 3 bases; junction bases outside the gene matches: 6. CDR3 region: CASSLDPTGFGNTIYF. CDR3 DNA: TGTGCCAGCAGCTTGGACCCGACAGGGTTTGGAAACACCATATATTTT.

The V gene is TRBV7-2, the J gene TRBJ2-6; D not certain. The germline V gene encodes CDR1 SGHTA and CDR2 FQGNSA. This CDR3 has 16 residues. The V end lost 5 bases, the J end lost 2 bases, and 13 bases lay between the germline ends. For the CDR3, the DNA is TGTGCCAGCAGCCTGGACGGTTTGACTGGGGCCAACGTCCTGACTTTC. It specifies CASSLDGLTGANVLTF.

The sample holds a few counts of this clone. CDR3 region: CASSTPGLASTDTQYF. The CDR3 DNA reads TGCGCCAGCAGCACCCCGGGACTAGCGAGCACAGATACGCAGTATTTT. The genes are TRBV5-1 and TRBJ2-3, with 10 nucleotides matching TRBD2. V lost 4 bases to trimming and J lost 0 bases; unmatched junction nucleotides: 5. Per the germline V gene, CDR1 is SGHRS and CDR2 is YFSETQ. The CDR3 sequence is 16 residues long.

CDR3 in DNA: TGTGCCAGCAGCTTGGACAGGGGGCGCGAGCAGTACTTC. Protein product: CASSLDRGREQYF. The chain is built from TRBV5-8 and TRBJ2-7; 9 bases are a match to TRBD1. Germline V CDR1 and CDR2: SGHTS, YDEGEE. The junction had 1 base not matched to a gene; V was cut back by 0 bases and J by 6 bases. The CDR3 totals 13 residues.

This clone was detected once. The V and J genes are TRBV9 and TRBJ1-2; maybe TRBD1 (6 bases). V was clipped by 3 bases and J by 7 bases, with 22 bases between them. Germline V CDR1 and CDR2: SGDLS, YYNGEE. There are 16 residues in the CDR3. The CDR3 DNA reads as TGTGCCAGCAGCGAGGGGGTAGAGGCATGGGGCTCTGGCTACACCTTC. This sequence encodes CASSEGVEAWGSGYTF.